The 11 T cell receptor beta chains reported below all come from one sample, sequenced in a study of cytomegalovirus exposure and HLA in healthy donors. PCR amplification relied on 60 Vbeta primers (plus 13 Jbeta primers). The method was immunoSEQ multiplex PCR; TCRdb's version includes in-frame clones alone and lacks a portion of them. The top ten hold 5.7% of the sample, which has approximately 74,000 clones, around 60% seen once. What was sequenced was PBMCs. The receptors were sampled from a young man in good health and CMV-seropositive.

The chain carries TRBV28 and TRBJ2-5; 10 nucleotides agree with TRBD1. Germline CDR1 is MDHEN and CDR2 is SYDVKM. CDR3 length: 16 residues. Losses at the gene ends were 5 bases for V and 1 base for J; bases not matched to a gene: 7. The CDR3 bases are TGTGCCAGCAGTGGAACGGGGGACAGGGGCCAAGAGACCCAGTACTTC. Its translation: CASSGTGDRGQETQYF.

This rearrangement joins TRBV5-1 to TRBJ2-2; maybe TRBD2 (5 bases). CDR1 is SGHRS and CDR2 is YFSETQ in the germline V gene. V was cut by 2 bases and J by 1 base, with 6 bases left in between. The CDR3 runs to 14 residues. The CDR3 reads CASSFGGNTGELFF. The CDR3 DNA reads TGCGCCAGCAGCTTTGGAGGGAACACCGGGGAGCTGTTTTTT.

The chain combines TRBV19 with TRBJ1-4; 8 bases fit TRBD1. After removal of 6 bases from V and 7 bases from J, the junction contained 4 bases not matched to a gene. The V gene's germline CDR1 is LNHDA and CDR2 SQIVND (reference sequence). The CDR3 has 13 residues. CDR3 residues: CASRRTGGEKLFF. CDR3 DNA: TGTGCCAGTAGAAGAACAGGGGGTGAAAAACTGTTTTTT.

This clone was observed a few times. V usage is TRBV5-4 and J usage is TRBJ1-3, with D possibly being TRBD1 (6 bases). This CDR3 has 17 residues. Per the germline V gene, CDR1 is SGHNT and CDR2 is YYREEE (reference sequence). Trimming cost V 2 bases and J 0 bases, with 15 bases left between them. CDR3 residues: CASSLAPGQSSGNTIYF. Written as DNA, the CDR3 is TGTGCCAGCAGCTTAGCCCCCGGACAGAGCTCTGGAAACACCATATATTTT.

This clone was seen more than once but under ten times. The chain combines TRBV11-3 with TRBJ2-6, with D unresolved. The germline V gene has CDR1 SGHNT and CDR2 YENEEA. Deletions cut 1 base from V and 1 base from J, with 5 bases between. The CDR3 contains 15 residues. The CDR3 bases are TGTGCCAGCAGCTTAGGTCAATCTGGGGCCAACGTCCTGACTTTC. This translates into CASSLGQSGANVLTF.

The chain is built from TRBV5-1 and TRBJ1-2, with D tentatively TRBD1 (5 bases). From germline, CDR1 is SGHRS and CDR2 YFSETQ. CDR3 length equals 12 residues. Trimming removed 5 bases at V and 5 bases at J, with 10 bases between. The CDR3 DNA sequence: TGCGCCAGCAGACAGACAGATTATGGCTACACCTTC. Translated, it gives CASRQTDYGYTF.

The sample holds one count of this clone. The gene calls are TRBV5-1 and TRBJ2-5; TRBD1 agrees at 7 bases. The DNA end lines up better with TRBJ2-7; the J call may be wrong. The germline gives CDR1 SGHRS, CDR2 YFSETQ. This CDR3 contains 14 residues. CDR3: CASSTGQVPYEQYF. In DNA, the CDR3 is TGCGCCAGCAGCACCGGACAGGTACCCTACGAGCAGTACTTC.

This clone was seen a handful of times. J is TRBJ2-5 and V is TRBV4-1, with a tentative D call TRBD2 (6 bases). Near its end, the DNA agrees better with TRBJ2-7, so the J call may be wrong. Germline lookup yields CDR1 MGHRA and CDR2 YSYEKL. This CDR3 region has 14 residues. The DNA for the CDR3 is TGCGCCAGCAGCCCCGGGAGAAGTTCCTACGAGCAGTACTTC. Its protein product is CASSPGRSSYEQYF.

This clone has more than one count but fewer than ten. The CDR3 region has the DNA TGTGCCATCGCAGACCGGGGCAATGAGCAGTTCTTC. Amino acids: CAIADRGNEQFF. The genes are TRBV10-3 and TRBJ2-1; perhaps TRBD2 as D (5 bases). This CDR3 is built from 12 residues. Germline assignment: CDR1 ENHRY and CDR2 SYGVKD. The germline V and J ends were trimmed by 8 bases and 6 bases, with 11 bases remaining between them.

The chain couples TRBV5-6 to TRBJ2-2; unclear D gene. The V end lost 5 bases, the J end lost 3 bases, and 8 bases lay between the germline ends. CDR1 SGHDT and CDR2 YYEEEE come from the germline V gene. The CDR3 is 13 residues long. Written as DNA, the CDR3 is TGTGCCAGCAGGTGGAGACACACCGGGGAGCTGTTTTTT. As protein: CASRWRHTGELFF.

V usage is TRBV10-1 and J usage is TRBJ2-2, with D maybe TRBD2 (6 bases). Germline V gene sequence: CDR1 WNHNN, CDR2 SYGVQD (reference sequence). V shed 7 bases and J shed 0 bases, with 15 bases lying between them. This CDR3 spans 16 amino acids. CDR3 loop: CASTTYGTANTGELFF. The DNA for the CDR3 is TGCGCCAGCACTACTTACGGGACTGCGAACACCGGGGAGCTGTTTTTT.